The 18 T cell receptor beta chains reported below all come from one sample, sequenced in a study of cytotoxic CD8 clonotypes in ibrutinib-treated CLL. TCRdb's copy holds only in-frame clones and misses some; the assay was immunoSEQ multiplex PCR. Among 250,000 to 350,000 clones listed, roughly three quarters were seen once. Sequencing was performed on PBMCs, taken at disease progression, from a patient treated with ibrutinib. These receptors all stem from a human donor with chronic lymphocytic leukemia.

Of note for this clone: An end of the junction does not agree with germline; a read error may underlie this. The chain recombines TRBV28 with TRBJ2-1, with 7 bases fitting TRBD2. Germline V gene data show CDR1 as MDHEN and CDR2 as SYDVKM. This CDR3 is 12 amino acids long. The CDR3 sequence: CASSFFGGLKLF. As DNA, the CDR3 is TGTGCCAGCAGTTTCTTTGGGGGACTAAAGCTCTTC.

This clone was observed a few times. The chain is built from TRBV7-3 and TRBJ2-7; D possibly corresponds to TRBD2 (5 bases). Trimming shortened V by 3 bases and J by 1 base, and 7 bases separated the two germline ends. Looked up from germline, CDR1 is SGHTA and CDR2 is FQGTGA. This CDR3 is 13 amino acids long. The CDR3 is CASSFDYSYEQYF. DNA for the CDR3: TGTGCCAGCAGCTTCGACTATTCCTACGAGCAGTACTTC.

The J gene is TRBJ2-7, the V gene TRBV27; D may be TRBD2 (6 bases). V lost 5 bases to trimming and J lost 3 bases, with 11 bases between them. This CDR3 is built from 13 residues. Germline CDR1 reads MNHEY; CDR2 reads SMNVEV (reference sequence). CDR3 coding DNA: TGTGCCAGCAGTGGAGGGCTCCACTACGAGCAGTACTTC. Translated: CASSGGLHYEQYF.

J is TRBJ2-1 and V is TRBV25-1; D possibly corresponds to TRBD2 (6 bases). The CDR3 length is 15 residues. The germline gives CDR1 MGHDK, CDR2 SYGVNS. V lost 3 bases, J lost 4 bases, and 13 bases lay in between. The CDR3 DNA reads TGTGCCAGCAGTGATATGGGACTCCCTTACAATGAGCAGTTCTTC. It codes for CASSDMGLPYNEQFF.

This chain uses TRBV5-1 with TRBJ2-7, with 8 bases matching TRBD2. Germline V gene data show CDR1 as SGHRS and CDR2 as YFSETQ. Trimming at V came to 4 bases and at J to 6 bases, leaving 3 bases not matched to a gene. CDR3 length: 12 amino acids. The CDR3 sequence is CASSPGGGEQYF. CDR3 coding DNA: TGCGCCAGCAGCCCCGGGGGGGGCGAGCAGTACTTC.

The chain joins TRBV7-8 to TRBJ1-1, with D perhaps matching TRBD1 (5 bases). The V gene's germline CDR1 is SGHVS and CDR2 FQNEAQ. The CDR3 is 13 residues long. Trimming pared 4 bases from V and 3 bases from J, leaving 9 bases between. CDR3 residues: CASSSTVYTEAFF. In DNA, the CDR3 is TGTGCCAGCAGCTCGACAGTTTACACTGAAGCTTTCTTT.

The CDR3 DNA follows: TGTGCCAGCAACTTCTGGGACACCGCCCCCGGGGAGCTGTTTTTT. Translation: CASNFWDTAPGELFF. The rearrangement uses TRBV11-2 and TRBJ2-2, with TRBD1 as a possible D gene (6 bases). There are 15 residues in the CDR3. Trimming pared 7 bases from V and 6 bases from J, leaving 18 bases between. Germline-derived CDR1 and CDR2 are SGHAT and FQNNGV.

This chain joins TRBV29-1 and TRBJ1-1; unclear D gene. Germline loops: CDR1 SQVTM, CDR2 ANQGSEA. The CDR3 has 16 amino acids. V dropped 4 bases and J dropped 11 bases, with 29 bases sitting between them. The CDR3 sequence: CSVVPGRRATEKTAFF. DNA for the CDR3: TGCAGCGTTGTACCCGGCAGGAGAGCCACAGAGAAAACCGCTTTCTTT.

In the case of this clone: The sample has other DNA sequences that encode this CDR3 too. V and J are TRBV5-6 and TRBJ1-5, with 7 positions matching TRBD1. V lost 3 bases, J lost 6 bases, and 3 bases stayed unmatched. In germline, CDR1 is SGHDT, CDR2 YYEEEE. This CDR3 is 13 amino acids long. CDR3 region: CASSSDRAQPQHF. CDR3 sequence (DNA): TGTGCCAGCAGCTCTGACAGGGCTCAGCCCCAGCATTTT.

V is TRBV4-3 and J is TRBJ2-7; TRBD1 is a possible D gene (6 bases). Germline lookup yields CDR1 LGHNA and CDR2 YSLEER. Between the trimmed V and J ends, which lost 3 bases and 6 bases, there was a span of 12 bases. This CDR3 region has 13 residues. CDR3 in DNA: TGCGCCAGCAGCCACGGCAGGGGATCCGAGCAGTACTTC. Protein sequence: CASSHGRGSEQYF.

This clone showed up just a few times. The chain links TRBV7-9 to TRBJ2-7; D is ambiguous. Trimming left V 4 bases short and J 4 bases short, with 17 bases between. The germline V gene has CDR1 SEHNR and CDR2 FQNEAQ (reference sequence). The CDR3 sequence is 15 residues long. The CDR3 sequence: CASSSSGPGKYEQYF. CDR3 DNA sequence: TGTGCCAGCAGCTCTTCTGGACCGGGTAAATACGAGCAGTACTTC.

This chain links TRBV11-3 with TRBJ2-1, with 9 bases aligning to TRBD2. Germline-derived CDR1 and CDR2 are SGHNT and YENEEA. V lost 4 bases to trimming and J lost 2 bases; unmatched junction nucleotides: 3. CDR3 size: 15 residues. The chain's CDR3 is CASSYSGGTYNEQFF. DNA for the CDR3: TGTGCCAGCAGCTACAGCGGGGGGACCTACAATGAGCAGTTCTTC. Filled out from reference TRBV11-3 and TRBJ2-1, the complete variable domain reads EAGVVQSPRYKIIEKKQPVAFWCNPISGHNTLYWYLQNLGQGPELLIRYENEEAVDDSQLPKDRFSAERLKGVDSTLKIQPAELGDSAVYLCASSYSGGTYNEQFFGPGTRLTVL.

V gene TRBV9 combines with J gene TRBJ2-5; D is possibly TRBD1 or TRBD2 (5 bases each). In germline, CDR1 is SGDLS, CDR2 YYNGEE. There are 13 residues in the CDR3. The V end was cut by 0 bases, the J end by 5 bases, with 8 bases between. CDR3 loop: CASSVGGWETQYF. The CDR3 DNA follows: TGTGCCAGCAGCGTAGGGGGGTGGGAGACCCAGTACTTC.

J is TRBJ2-3 and V is TRBV9; 13 bases line up with TRBD2. Germline V gives CDR1 SGDLS, CDR2 YYNGEE. This CDR3 spans 16 amino acids. With V trimmed by 3 bases and J by 4 bases, 5 bases remained unmatched. The DNA of the CDR3 is TGTGCCAGCAGCGCAACTAGCGGGAGGGATGCAGATACGCAGTATTTT. It encodes CASSATSGRDADTQYF. The full variable domain, in which reference TRBV9 and TRBJ2-3 provide the parts outside the CDR3, is DSGVTQTPKHLITATGQRVTLRCSPRSGDLSVYWYQQSLDQGLQFLIQYYNGEERAKGNILERFSAQQFPDLHSELNLSSLELGDSALYFCASSATSGRDADTQYFGPGTRLTVL.

The chain carries TRBV27 and TRBJ2-1; maybe TRBD1 (5 bases). The CDR3 is 12 residues long. Trimming shortened V by 3 bases and J by 9 bases, and 9 bases separated the two germline ends. Germline assignment: CDR1 MNHEY and CDR2 SMNVEV (reference sequence). The CDR3, as DNA: TGTGCCAGCAGTTTCTGGGGCACTGAGCAGTTCTTC. This codes for CASSFWGTEQFF.

This chain joins TRBV5-1 and TRBJ2-3; D not certain. V was trimmed by 0 bases and J by 1 base, leaving 18 bases between them. This CDR3 contains 18 residues. CDR1 is SGHRS and CDR2 is YFSETQ in the germline V gene. CDR3 sequence reads: CASSLAVLLQDGTDTQYF. CDR3 DNA: TGCGCCAGCAGCTTGGCTGTTCTCCTTCAGGACGGCACAGATACGCAGTATTTT.

This clone was seen only a few times. The chain links TRBV4-1 to TRBJ2-7; no reliable D call. The CDR3 loop spans 14 amino acids. Deletions cut 0 bases from V and 1 base from J, with 7 bases between. Germline V gives CDR1 MGHRA, CDR2 YSYEKL. The CDR3 coding sequence is TGCGCCAGCAGCCAAGAATCGCTGTCCTACGAGCAGTACTTC. Residues: CASSQESLSYEQYF.

The chain is built from TRBV5-5 and TRBJ2-7, with 7 bases matching TRBD2. The V segment lost 2 bases and the J segment 1 base; nucleotides outside the gene matches: 6. This CDR3 has 15 residues. Germline-derived CDR1 and CDR2 are SGHKS and YYEKEE (reference sequence). DNA for the CDR3: TGTGCCAGCAGCTTTAGTTGGGGGGGATCCTACGAGCAGTACTTC. Its translation is CASSFSWGGSYEQYF.